The clone carrying this T cell receptor beta chain was picked up a small number of times. Its antigen remains unknown. Germline V lookup: CDR1 ENHRY, CDR2 SYGVKD. The CDR3 sequence is 13 residues long. The germline V and J ends were trimmed by 3 bases and 2 bases, with 8 bases remaining between them. The data belong to a study of T-cell reconstitution after alpha-beta-depleted transplantation in children. Overall study results and limits: One year post-transplant, T-cell counts and diversity were largely derived from T cells produced anew. Several patients had high TCRbeta diversity at day 60; it came from surviving recipient T cells and thymic progenitors. The origin of alpha-beta T cells about two months after transplant was reportedly several hundred expanded graft clones.

The library targeted TCRbeta and was prepared with unique molecular identifiers. One entry per CDR3 protein results from TCRdb running MiXCR on the PCR reads. The profile shows about 980,000 distinct CDR3 sequences, about 29% of them singletons. The sequence was collected from a boy less than two years old who had a stem cell transplant for SCID, so the T cells may come from the graft donor. The sequenced sample was PBMCs, mostly from graft donor cells, obtained 360 days after TCRalphabeta/CD19-depleted stem cell transplant. This rearrangement joins TRBV10-3 to TRBJ2-7, with no clear D. The CDR3 reads CAISEISTYEQYF. DNA for the CDR3: TGTGCCATCAGTGAAATCAGCACCTACGAGCAGTACTTC.